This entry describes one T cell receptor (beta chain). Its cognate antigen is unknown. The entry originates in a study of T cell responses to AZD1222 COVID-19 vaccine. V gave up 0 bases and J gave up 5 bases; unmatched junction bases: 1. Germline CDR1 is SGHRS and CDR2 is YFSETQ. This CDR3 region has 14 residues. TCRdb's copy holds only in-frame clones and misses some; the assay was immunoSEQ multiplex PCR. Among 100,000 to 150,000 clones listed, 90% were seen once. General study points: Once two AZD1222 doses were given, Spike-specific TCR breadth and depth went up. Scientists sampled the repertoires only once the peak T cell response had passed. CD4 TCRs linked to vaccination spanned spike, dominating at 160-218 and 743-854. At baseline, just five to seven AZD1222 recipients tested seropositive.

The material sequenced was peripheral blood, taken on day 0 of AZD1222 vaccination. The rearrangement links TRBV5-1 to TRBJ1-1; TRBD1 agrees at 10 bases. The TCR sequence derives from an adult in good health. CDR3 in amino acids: CASSLGTGGTEAFF. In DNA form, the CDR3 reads TGCGCCAGCAGCTTGGGGACAGGGGGGACTGAAGCTTTCTTT.